The 26 T cell receptor beta chains reported below all come from one sample, sequenced in a study of regulatory T cells in long-lasting Graves disease. With iRepertoire HTBI primers and Arm-PCR of CDR3 regions, TCR beta libraries were built. A single record per CDR3 protein comes from TCRdb applying MiXCR to the multiplex PCR reads. The sample lists some 330,000 distinct CDR3 sequences, 10% to 15% occurring once. Time point here: newly diagnosed GD, antithyroid drugs for less than 3 months. Scientists built the TCR library using RNA that was extracted from PBMCs. These data were also filed under a second study, of T cells in Graves' hyperthyroidism and ophthalmopathy.

The sequences come from peripheral blood mononuclear cells (PBMCs), collected at new diagnosis, from a patient treated with antithyroid drugs. These receptors came from a woman between 18 and 30 years old with Graves disease.

There are many counts of this clonotype. The J gene is TRBJ1-2, the V gene TRBV2, with D unresolved. From germline, CDR1 is SNHLY and CDR2 FYNNEI. This CDR3 spans 12 amino acids. Trimming pared 6 bases from V and 3 bases from J, leaving 8 bases between. CDR3 sequence reads: CASSTDYYGYTF. Written as DNA, the CDR3 is TGTGCCAGCAGCACTGATTACTATGGCTACACCTTC.

This clonotype was counted many times. J is TRBJ1-1 and V is TRBV12-3 or TRBV12-4, with a tentative D call TRBD1 (6 bases). Trimming took 6 bases from V and 11 from J, leaving 19 bases between them. The CDR3 runs to 13 residues. This CDR3 reads CASSPLLGGRAFF. CDR3 sequence (DNA): TGTGCCAGCAGCCCCCTCCTTGGGGGGCGGGCTTTCTTT.

This clonotype was picked up many times. The V and J genes are TRBV27 and TRBJ2-7, with D perhaps matching TRBD1 or TRBD2 (5 bases each). The germline CDR1 and CDR2 sequences are MNHEY and SMNVEV (reference sequence). V lost 2 bases, J lost 3 bases, and 14 bases lay in between. The CDR3 has 15 residues. The CDR3 region has the DNA TGTGCCAGCAGTTTACGGGCCCGAGGGGTCTACGAGCAGTACTTC. Translation: CASSLRARGVYEQYF.

This clonotype has at least ten counts. The CDR3 protein is CSAIGAGDLSYNEQFF. CDR3 in DNA: TGCAGTGCTATCGGGGCGGGGGACCTATCCTACAATGAGCAGTTCTTC. This chain uses TRBV20-1 with TRBJ2-1; 7 positions agree with TRBD2. Trimming at V came to 4 bases and at J to 1 base, leaving 10 bases not matched to a gene. This CDR3 spans 16 amino acids. Germline V gene data show CDR1 as DFQATT and CDR2 as SNEGSKA (reference sequence).

This clonotype was seen ten or more times. This rearrangement joins TRBV6-1 to TRBJ2-7; no reliable D call. Trimming shortened V by 8 bases and J by 6 bases, and 14 bases separated the two germline ends. Germline V gene lookup returns CDR1 MNHNS and CDR2 SASEGT. The CDR3 contains 12 residues. CDR3 protein: CASHVMGTEQYF. CDR3 bases: TGTGCCAGCCATGTGATGGGAACCGAGCAGTACTTC.

V gene TRBV11-2 combines with J gene TRBJ2-6; TRBD2 matches at 10 bases. The germline CDR1 and CDR2 sequences are SGHAT and FQNNGV. CDR3 length: 19 residues. The trim removed 5 bases at V and 0 bases at J, leaving 10 bases unmatched. The CDR3 loop reads CASSIRPAGGPSGANVLTF. DNA of the CDR3: TGTGCCAGCAGCATCCGACCAGCGGGAGGGCCCTCTGGGGCCAACGTCCTGACTTTC.

This clonotype was seen repeatedly, ten times or more. The V call is TRBV7-2, the J call TRBJ2-7; D unresolved. The CDR3 spans 12 residues. CDR1 is SGHTA and CDR2 is FQGNSA in the germline V gene. Trimming removed 1 base from V and 6 bases from J, with 7 bases in between. The CDR3 spells CASSLGPPEQYF. Here the CDR3 DNA reads TGTGCCAGCAGCTTAGGCCCCCCCGAGCAGTACTTC.

This clonotype was observed at least ten times. One end of the junction does not line up with germline, which may come from a read error. This chain uses TRBV7-7 with TRBJ2-1, with 8 nucleotides matching TRBD1. CDR1 is SSHAT and CDR2 is FNYEAQ in the germline V gene (reference sequence). The CDR3 is made up of 22 amino acids. CDR3 protein: CASSLGGEPGTGYTFSYNEQFF. CDR3 coding DNA: TGTGCTAGCAGCTTAGGGGGTGAACCCGGGACAGGCTACACTTTCTCCTACAATGAGCAGTTCTTC.

This clonotype turned up a few times. V and J are TRBV20-1 and TRBJ2-2; D is unclear. This CDR3 comprises 11 residues. Germline-derived CDR1 and CDR2 are DFQATT and SNEGSKA (reference sequence). V was trimmed by 0 bases and J by 8 bases, leaving 4 bases between them. CDR3 residues: CSARESGELFF. The CDR3 bases are TGCAGTGCTAGAGAAAGTGGGGAGCTGTTTTTT.

This clonotype was detected many times. The CDR3 DNA is TGTGCCAGCAGACCGAGACTAGCGGGGGCAAACAATGAGCAGTTCTTC. It yields the protein CASRPRLAGANNEQFF. This rearrangement joins TRBV6-1 to TRBJ2-1, with TRBD2 matching 12 bases. The CDR3 covers 16 residues. J was trimmed by 5 bases and V by 6 bases; bases with no gene match: 8. Germline CDR1 reads MNHNS; CDR2 reads SASEGT.

This clonotype was seen ten or more times. The V and J genes are TRBV10-3 and TRBJ2-2; the match to TRBD2 covers 13 bases. CDR1 is ENHRY and CDR2 is SYGVKD in the germline V gene. This CDR3 region has 18 residues. Trimming cost V 6 bases and J 3 bases; bases outside gene matches: 10. The CDR3 DNA reads as TGTGCCATCAGACCAGGGACTAGCGGGATTTGGGACACCGGGGAGCTGTTTTTT. This gives the protein CAIRPGTSGIWDTGELFF.

This clonotype has at least ten counts. V and J are TRBV7-2 and TRBJ2-3; D may be TRBD1 or TRBD2 (5 bases each). The ends were cut back, 2 bases at V and 2 bases at J, with 8 bases in the middle. The CDR3 covers 14 residues. From germline, CDR1 is SGHTA and CDR2 FQGNSA. The CDR3 loop is CASSLLGPTDTQYF. As DNA, the CDR3 is TGTGCCAGCAGCTTACTGGGACCCACAGATACGCAGTATTTT.

This clonotype occurred many times. V and J are TRBV6-2 or TRBV6-3 and TRBJ2-1; TRBD2 aligns across 9 bases. The ends lost 5 bases at V and 2 bases at J; junction bases unmatched: 4. This CDR3 has 15 amino acids. From germline, CDR1 is MNHEY and CDR2 SVGEGT. The CDR3 is CASSSSGGTYNEQFF. CDR3 DNA: TGTGCCAGCAGTAGTAGCGGGGGAACCTACAATGAGCAGTTCTTC.

This clonotype was counted only a few times. V usage is TRBV6-1 and J usage is TRBJ1-5; TRBD1 might be the D (5 bases). The V end lost 3 bases, the J end lost 2 bases, and 17 bases lay between the germline ends. Germline lookup yields CDR1 MNHNS and CDR2 SASEGT. The CDR3 runs 17 residues. CDR3 nucleotides: TGTGCCAGCAGTGACCTCCGGTGGGGGGTGGGCAATCAGCCCCAGCATTTT. Translated: CASSDLRWGVGNQPQHF.

V usage is TRBV15 and J usage is TRBJ2-1, with D possibly being TRBD2 (5 bases). The CDR3 has 15 amino acids. Trimming removed 1 base at V and 4 bases at J, with 11 bases between. In germline, CDR1 is LNHNV, CDR2 YYDKDF (reference sequence). This CDR3 is CATSRAKTTYNEQFF. CDR3 coding DNA: TGTGCCACCAGCAGAGCTAAGACTACTTACAATGAGCAGTTCTTC.

This clonotype occurred once. A far larger clone is one nucleotide away, so this likely arose from a read error. The chain employs TRBV7-2 and TRBJ2-1, with 9 bases identical to TRBD2. The CDR3 length is 14 residues. With 5 bases clipped from V and 10 bases from J, the junction kept 9 bases outside the gene matches. Germline V CDR1 and CDR2: SGHTA, FQGNSA. The CDR3 region is CASSRLAVGLEQFF. DNA of the CDR3: TGTGCCAGCAGCCGACTAGCGGTGGGTTTGGAGCAGTTCTTC. The entire variable domain, with the rest obtained from reference TRBV7-2 and TRBJ2-1, is as follows: GAGVSQSPSNKVTEKGKDVELRCDPISGHTALYWYRQSLGQGLEFLIYFQGNSAPDKSGLPSDRFSAERTGGSVSTLTIQRTQQEDSAVYLCASSRLAVGLEQFFGPGTRLTVL.

This clonotype was recorded a few times. This chain joins TRBV27 and TRBJ1-5; 8 bases agree with TRBD1. The CDR3 is 16 residues long. Germline CDR1 is MNHEY and CDR2 is SMNVEV (reference sequence). J lost 2 bases, V lost 1 base, and 4 bases had no gene match. CDR3 in amino acids: CASSLLAGGGNQPQHF. CDR3 nucleotides: TGTGCCAGCAGTTTATTGGCAGGGGGCGGCAATCAGCCCCAGCATTTT.

This clonotype was observed many times. The rearrangement joins TRBV6-1 to TRBJ1-1; 11 bases are shared with TRBD1. This CDR3 comprises 15 residues. The junction had 10 bases not matched to a gene; V was cut back by 6 bases and J by 7 bases. Germline lookup yields CDR1 MNHNS and CDR2 SASEGT. This CDR3 is CASSPRGQGELEAFF. The CDR3 bases are TGTGCCAGCAGCCCCAGGGGACAGGGGGAACTTGAAGCTTTCTTT.

This clonotype was counted ten times or more. This rearrangement joins TRBV9 to TRBJ2-5; TRBD1 might be the D (7 bases). The length of the CDR3 is 14 residues. V lost 0 bases and J 4 bases, leaving 10 bases between the germline ends. Germline loops: CDR1 SGDLS, CDR2 YYNGEE. The CDR3 protein is CASSVGRGRETQYF. CDR3 coding DNA: TGTGCCAGCAGCGTAGGGAGGGGGCGAGAGACCCAGTACTTC.

This clonotype was observed at least ten times. This chain connects TRBV12-3 or TRBV12-4 to TRBJ1-2, with D perhaps matching TRBD1 (5 bases). V lost 3 bases, J lost 3 bases, and 11 bases lay in between. This CDR3 has 14 residues. In DNA form, the CDR3 reads TGTGCCAGCAGTTTCCGCAGGGCCTACTATGGCTACACCTTC. Its translation is CASSFRRAYYGYTF.

As regards this clonotype: Since a far larger clone is one base different, this is likely a read error. The CDR3 loop is CASSLAVGGRNEQYF. The CDR3 DNA is TGTGCCAGCAGCTTAGCTGTTGGCGGGAGGAATGAGCAGTACTTC. The V gene is TRBV11-1, the J gene TRBJ2-7, with 8 bases that match TRBD2. V lost 0 bases, J lost 7 bases, and 8 bases stayed unmatched. Germline CDR1 and CDR2: SGHAT and FQDESV (reference sequence). The CDR3 runs 15 residues.

This clonotype was picked up many times. This chain connects TRBV7-2 to TRBJ1-2, with D possibly TRBD1 on 5 matching bases. The germline gives CDR1 SGHTA, CDR2 FQGNSA. This CDR3 is 14 amino acids long. Trimming took 5 bases from V and 7 from J, leaving 17 bases between them. The CDR3, as DNA: TGTGCCAGCAGCGCCGGGGGGGTTCTCGGTGGCTACACCTTC. It yields the protein CASSAGGVLGGYTF.

The table lists this clonotype with a few counts. The V gene is TRBV29-1, the J gene TRBJ2-3; 9 bases are shared with TRBD2. This CDR3 spans 15 amino acids. The germline CDR1 and CDR2 sequences are SQVTM and ANQGSEA. V was pared by 4 bases and J by 0 bases, with 5 bases of the junction left unmatched. The CDR3 sequence: CSVGASGDSTDTQYF. The CDR3 region has the DNA TGCAGCGTTGGGGCTAGCGGGGACAGCACAGATACGCAGTATTTT.

The V call is TRBV6-1, the J call TRBJ2-1; 12 bases are a match to TRBD2. V dropped 7 bases and J dropped 0; count of bases not matched to a gene: 10. There are 18 residues in the CDR3. The germline V gene encodes CDR1 MNHNS and CDR2 SASEGT. In DNA form, the CDR3 reads TGTGCCAGCAAGTTTTGGCTAGCGGGGGGGAGCTCCTACAATGAGCAGTTCTTC. Residues: CASKFWLAGGSSYNEQFF.

This clonotype was observed at least ten times. This chain connects TRBV14 to TRBJ2-7; TRBD1 might be the D (6 bases). In germline, CDR1 is SGHDN, CDR2 FVKESK. The CDR3 totals 15 residues. V shed 0 bases and J shed 2 bases, with 11 bases lying between them. As DNA, the CDR3 is TGTGCCAGCAGCCAAGATGGGACAACTACCTACGAGCAGTACTTC. This gives the protein CASSQDGTTTYEQYF.

Many counts were recorded for this clonotype. V usage is TRBV28 and J usage is TRBJ2-2; D gene ambiguous. Germline loops: CDR1 MDHEN, CDR2 SYDVKM. The V end lost 3 bases, the J end lost 4 bases, and 9 bases lay between the germline ends. There are 14 residues in the CDR3. The CDR3 DNA reads as TGTGCCAGCAGTTTTGTCGACGGCACCGGGGAGCTGTTTTTT. This sequence encodes CASSFVDGTGELFF.